This TCR beta chain was obtained from a study of blood T cells in healthy people across ages. V was trimmed by 5 bases and J by 8 bases, leaving 18 bases between them. Germline assignment: CDR1 MDHEN and CDR2 SYDVKM. The CDR3 is 15 residues long. With a J-beta primer mix and a sample-barcoded 5' primer, a second PCR ran about 7 to 11 cycles. TCRdb processed the 5' RACE reads anew with MiXCR; each CDR3 protein has one entry. Of approximately 670,000 distinct CDR3 sequences listed, around 41% were seen once; the top ten hold approximately 31%. The sample holds a few counts of this clonotype. The J gene is TRBJ1-4, the V gene TRBV28; a weak D match, TRBD1 (6 bases). Specimen: blood. The receptor's source is a man at least 80 years old in good health. CDR3 in DNA: TGTGCCAGCAGTCCCAGGGGAAGGTTTGGAGAAAAACTGTTTTTT. Protein sequence: CASSPRGRFGEKLFF.